This T cell receptor beta chain is drawn from a study of cytomegalovirus exposure and HLA in healthy donors. Overall study: Earlier, fewer than 130 million unique TCR beta sequences were recovered from about 179 million T cells by an analysis.

The length of the CDR3 is 13 residues. The V and J ends lost 0 bases and 4 bases, in that order; junction bases with no gene match: 2. From germline, CDR1 is GTSNPN and CDR2 SVGIG (reference sequence). Overall study findings and caveats: What a later analysis showed was that several of the most significant clusters appeared linked to common viral pathogens. CMV antigen specificity of a few CMV-associated chains was confirmed in vitro. In a later analysis, V- and J-gene trimming of beta chains associated with a DCLRE1C missense variant, replicated independently.

Amplification used 60 Vbeta primers and 13 Jbeta primers. Sequencing used immunoSEQ multiplex PCR; TCRdb keeps in-frame clones, though not all of them. The sample lists roughly 180,000 clones, around 80% occurring once. Details on this clone: Its cognate antigen is unknown. Other DNA sequences in the sample encode the same CDR3.

The clonotype was recovered from a female donor in good health and CMV-seronegative. The rearrangement links TRBV30 to TRBJ1-2; TRBD1 aligns across 7 bases. The specimen sequenced was PBMCs. CDR3 amino acids: CAWSVQGSYGYTF. The CDR3 nucleotides read TGTGCCTGGAGTGTACAGGGGTCCTATGGCTACACCTTC. The full variable domain, rest sourced from reference TRBV30 and TRBJ1-2, is SQTIHQWPATLVQPVGSPLSLECTVEGTSNPNLYWYRQAAGRGLQLLFYSVGIGQISSEVPQNLSASRPQDRQFILSSKKLLLSDSGFYLCAWSVQGSYGYTFGSGTRLTVV.